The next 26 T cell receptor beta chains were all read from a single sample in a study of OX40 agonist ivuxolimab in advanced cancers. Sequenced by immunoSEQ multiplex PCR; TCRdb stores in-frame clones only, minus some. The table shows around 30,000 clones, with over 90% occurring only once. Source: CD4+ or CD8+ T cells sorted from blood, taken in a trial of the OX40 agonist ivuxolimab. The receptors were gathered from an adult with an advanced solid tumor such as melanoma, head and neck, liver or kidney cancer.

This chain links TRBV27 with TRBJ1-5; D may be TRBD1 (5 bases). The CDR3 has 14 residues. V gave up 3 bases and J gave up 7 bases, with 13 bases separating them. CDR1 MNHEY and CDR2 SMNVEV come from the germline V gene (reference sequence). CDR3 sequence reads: CASSLGTSGQPQHF. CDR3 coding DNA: TGTGCCAGCAGTTTGGGGACCTCTGGGCAGCCCCAGCATTTT.

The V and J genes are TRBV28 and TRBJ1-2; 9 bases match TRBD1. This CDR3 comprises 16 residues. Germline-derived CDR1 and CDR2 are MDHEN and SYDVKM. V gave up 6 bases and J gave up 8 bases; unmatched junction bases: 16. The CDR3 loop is CASRAPGTGSGLGYTF. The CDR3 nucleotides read TGTGCCAGCAGGGCCCCCGGGACAGGGTCTGGGCTAGGCTACACCTTC.

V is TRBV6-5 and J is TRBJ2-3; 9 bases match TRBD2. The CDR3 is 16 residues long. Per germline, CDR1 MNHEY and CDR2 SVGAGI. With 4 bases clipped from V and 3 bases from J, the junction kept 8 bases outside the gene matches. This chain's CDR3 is CASSSGRAGGTDTQYF. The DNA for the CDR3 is TGTGCCAGCAGTTCCGGGCGCGCGGGAGGGACAGATACGCAGTATTTT.

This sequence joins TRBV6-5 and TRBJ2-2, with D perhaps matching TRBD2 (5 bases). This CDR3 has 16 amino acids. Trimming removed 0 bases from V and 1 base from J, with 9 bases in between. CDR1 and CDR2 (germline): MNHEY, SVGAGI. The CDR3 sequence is CASSYSRARNTGELFF. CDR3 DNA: TGTGCCAGCAGTTACTCGCGGGCCAGGAACACCGGGGAGCTGTTTTTT.

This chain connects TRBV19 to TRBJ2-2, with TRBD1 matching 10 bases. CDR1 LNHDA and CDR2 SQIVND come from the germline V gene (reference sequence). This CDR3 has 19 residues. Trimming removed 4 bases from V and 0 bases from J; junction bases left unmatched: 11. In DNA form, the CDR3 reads TGTGCCAGTAGTAGACGTGGGACAGGGGTCAACGCGAACACCGGGGAGCTGTTTTTT. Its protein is CASSRRGTGVNANTGELFF.

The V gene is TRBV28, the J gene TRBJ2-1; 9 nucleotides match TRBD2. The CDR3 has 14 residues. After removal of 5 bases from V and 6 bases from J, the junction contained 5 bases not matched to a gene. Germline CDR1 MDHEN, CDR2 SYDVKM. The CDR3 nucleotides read TGTGCCAGCAGTACGCTAGCGGGGCCCAATGAGCAGTTCTTC. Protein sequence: CASSTLAGPNEQFF. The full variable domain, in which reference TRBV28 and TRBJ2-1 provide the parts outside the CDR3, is DVKVTQSSRYLVKRTGEKVFLECVQDMDHENMFWYRQDPGLGLRLIYFSYDVKMKEKGDIPEGYSVSREKKERFSLILESASTNQTSMYLCASSTLAGPNEQFFGPGTRLTVL.

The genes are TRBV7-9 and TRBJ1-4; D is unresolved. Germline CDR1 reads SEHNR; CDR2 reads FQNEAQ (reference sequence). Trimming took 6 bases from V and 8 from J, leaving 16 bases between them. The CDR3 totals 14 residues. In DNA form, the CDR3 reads TGTGCCAGCAGTCAAGAGGTGCTTAAGGAAAAACTGTTTTTT. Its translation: CASSQEVLKEKLFF.

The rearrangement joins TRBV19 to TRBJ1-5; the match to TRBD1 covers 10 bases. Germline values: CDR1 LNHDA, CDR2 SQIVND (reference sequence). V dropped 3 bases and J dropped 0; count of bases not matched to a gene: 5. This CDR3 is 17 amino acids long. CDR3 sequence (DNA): TGTGCCAGTAGTATCCGGGACAGGGGTTATAGCAATCAGCCCCAGCATTTT. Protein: CASSIRDRGYSNQPQHF.

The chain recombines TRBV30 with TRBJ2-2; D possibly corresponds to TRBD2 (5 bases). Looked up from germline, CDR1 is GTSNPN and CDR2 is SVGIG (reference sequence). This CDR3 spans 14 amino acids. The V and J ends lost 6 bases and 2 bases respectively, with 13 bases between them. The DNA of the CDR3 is TGTGCCTGTACTAGGAACAGTAACACCGGGGAGCTGTTTTTT. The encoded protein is CACTRNSNTGELFF.

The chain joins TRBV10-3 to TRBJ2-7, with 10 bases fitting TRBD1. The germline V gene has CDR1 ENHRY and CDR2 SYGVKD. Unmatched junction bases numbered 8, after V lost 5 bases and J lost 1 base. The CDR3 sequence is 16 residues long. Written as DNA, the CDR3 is TGTGCCATCAGTAAAGGACAGGGGGTGATATCCTACGAGCAGTACTTC. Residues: CAISKGQGVISYEQYF.

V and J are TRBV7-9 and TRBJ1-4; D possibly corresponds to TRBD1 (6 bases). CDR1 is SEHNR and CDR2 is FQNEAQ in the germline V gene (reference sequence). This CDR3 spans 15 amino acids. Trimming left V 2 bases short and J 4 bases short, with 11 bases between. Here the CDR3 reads CASSLRGNVNEKLFF. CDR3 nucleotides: TGTGCCAGCAGCTTAAGGGGGAATGTTAATGAAAAACTGTTTTTT. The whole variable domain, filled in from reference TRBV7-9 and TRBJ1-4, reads DTGVSQNPRHKITKRGQNVTFRCDPISEHNRLYWYRQTLGQGPEFLTYFQNEAQLEKSRLLSDRFSAERPKGSFSTLEIQRTEQGDSAMYLCASSLRGNVNEKLFFGSGTQLSVL.

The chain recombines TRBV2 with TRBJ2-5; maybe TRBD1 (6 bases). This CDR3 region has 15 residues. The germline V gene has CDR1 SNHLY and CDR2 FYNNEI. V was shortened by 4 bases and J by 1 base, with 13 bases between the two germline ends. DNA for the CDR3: TGTGCCAGCAGTGTCGGGTTGGGGGCCCAAGAGACCCAGTACTTC. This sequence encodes CASSVGLGAQETQYF. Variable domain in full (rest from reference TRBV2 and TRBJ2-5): EPEVTQTPSHQVTQMGQEVILRCVPISNHLYFYWYRQILGQKVEFLVSFYNNEISEKSEIFDDQFSVERPDGSNFTLKIRSTKLEDSAMYFCASSVGLGAQETQYFGPGTRLLVL.

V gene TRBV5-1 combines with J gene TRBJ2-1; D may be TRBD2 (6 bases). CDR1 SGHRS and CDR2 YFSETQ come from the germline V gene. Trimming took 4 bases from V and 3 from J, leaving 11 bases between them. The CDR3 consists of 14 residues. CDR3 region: CASSLSGDYNEQFF. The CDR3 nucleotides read TGCGCCAGCAGCCTTTCGGGGGACTACAATGAGCAGTTCTTC.

The CDR3 loop is CASSLAPNQPQHF. The CDR3 DNA follows: TGTGCCAGCAGCTTAGCGCCTAATCAGCCCCAGCATTTT. The J gene is TRBJ1-5, the V gene TRBV7-6; D is undetermined. CDR1 and CDR2 from the germline V gene are SGHVS and FNYEAQ. The CDR3 contains 13 residues. Trimming left V 0 bases short and J 4 bases short, with 4 bases between. The full variable domain, in which reference TRBV7-6 and TRBJ1-5 provide the parts outside the CDR3, is GAGVSQSPRYKVTKRGQDVALRCDPISGHVSLYWYRQALGQGPEFLTYFNYEAQQDKSGLPNDRFSAERPEGSISTLTIQRTEQRDSAMYRCASSLAPNQPQHFGDGTRLSIL.

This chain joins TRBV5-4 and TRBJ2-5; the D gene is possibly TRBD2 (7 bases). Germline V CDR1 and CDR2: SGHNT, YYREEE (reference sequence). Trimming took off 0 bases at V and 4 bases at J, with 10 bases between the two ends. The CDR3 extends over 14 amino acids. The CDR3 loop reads CASSLVGGLETQYF. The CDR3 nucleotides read TGTGCCAGCAGCTTGGTCGGGGGGCTAGAGACCCAGTACTTC.

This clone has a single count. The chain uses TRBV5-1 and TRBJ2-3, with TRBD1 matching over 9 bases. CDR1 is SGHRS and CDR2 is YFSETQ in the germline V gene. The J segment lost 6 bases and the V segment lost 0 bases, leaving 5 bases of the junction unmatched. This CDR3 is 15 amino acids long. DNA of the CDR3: TGCGCCAGCAGCTTGGGGGGACAGGGTCTCGATACGCAGTATTTT. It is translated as CASSLGGQGLDTQYF. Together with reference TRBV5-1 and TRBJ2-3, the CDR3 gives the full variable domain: KAGVTQTPRYLIKTRGQQVTLSCSPISGHRSVSWYQQTPGQGLQFLFEYFSETQRNKGNFPGRFSGRQFSNSRSEMNVSTLELGDSALYLCASSLGGQGLDTQYFGPGTRLTVL.

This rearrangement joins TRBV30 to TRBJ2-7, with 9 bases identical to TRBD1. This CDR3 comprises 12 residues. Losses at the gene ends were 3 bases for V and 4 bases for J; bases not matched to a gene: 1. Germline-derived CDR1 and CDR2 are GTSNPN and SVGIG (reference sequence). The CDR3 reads CAWRGQGYEQYF. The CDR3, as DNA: TGTGCCTGGAGGGGACAGGGTTACGAGCAGTACTTC. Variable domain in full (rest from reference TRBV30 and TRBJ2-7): SQTIHQWPATLVQPVGSPLSLECTVEGTSNPNLYWYRQAAGRGLQLLFYSVGIGQISSEVPQNLSASRPQDRQFILSSKKLLLSDSGFYLCAWRGQGYEQYFGPGTRLTVT.

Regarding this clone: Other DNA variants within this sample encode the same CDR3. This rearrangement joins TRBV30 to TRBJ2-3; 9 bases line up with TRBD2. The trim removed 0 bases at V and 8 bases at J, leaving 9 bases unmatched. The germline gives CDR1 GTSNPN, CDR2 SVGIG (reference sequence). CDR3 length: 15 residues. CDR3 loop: CAWSVQSRGGSTQYF. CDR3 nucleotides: TGTGCCTGGAGTGTACAGTCGCGGGGGGGCAGTACGCAGTATTTT.

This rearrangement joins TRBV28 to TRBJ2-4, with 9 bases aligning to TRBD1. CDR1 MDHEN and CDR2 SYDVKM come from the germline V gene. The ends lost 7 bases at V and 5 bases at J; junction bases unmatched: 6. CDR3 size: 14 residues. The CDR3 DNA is TGTGCCAGCAACCCGGGACAGGGACAAAACATTCAGTACTTC. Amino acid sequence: CASNPGQGQNIQYF.

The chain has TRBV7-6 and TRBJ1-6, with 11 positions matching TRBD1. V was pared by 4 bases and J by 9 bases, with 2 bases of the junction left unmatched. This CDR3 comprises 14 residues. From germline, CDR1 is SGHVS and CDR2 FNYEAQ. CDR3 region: CASSSGTGGSPLHF. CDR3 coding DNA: TGTGCCAGCAGCTCTGGGACAGGGGGTTCACCCCTCCACTTT.

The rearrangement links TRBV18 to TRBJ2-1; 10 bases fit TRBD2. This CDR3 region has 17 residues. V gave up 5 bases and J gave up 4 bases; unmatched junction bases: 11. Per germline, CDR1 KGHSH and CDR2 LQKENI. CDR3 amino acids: CASSRTELAGPYNEQFF. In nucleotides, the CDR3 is TGTGCCAGCTCAAGAACCGAACTAGCGGGGCCTTACAATGAGCAGTTCTTC. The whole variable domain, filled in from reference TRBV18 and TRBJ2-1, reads NAGVMQNPRHLVRRRGQEARLRCSPMKGHSHVYWYRQLPEEGLKFMVYLQKENIIDESGMPKERFSAEFPKEGPSILRIQQVVRGDSAAYFCASSRTELAGPYNEQFFGPGTRLTVL.

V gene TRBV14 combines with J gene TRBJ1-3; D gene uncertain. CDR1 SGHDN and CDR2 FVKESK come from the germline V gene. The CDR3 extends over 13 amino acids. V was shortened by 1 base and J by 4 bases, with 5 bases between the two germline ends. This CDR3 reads CASSQGLGNTIYF. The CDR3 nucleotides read TGTGCCAGCAGCCAAGGTCTGGGAAACACCATATATTTT.

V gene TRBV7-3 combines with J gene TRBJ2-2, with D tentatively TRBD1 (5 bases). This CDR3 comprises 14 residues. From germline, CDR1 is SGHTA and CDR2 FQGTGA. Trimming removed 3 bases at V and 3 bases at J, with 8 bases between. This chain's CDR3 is CASSLIGDTGELFF. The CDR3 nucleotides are TGTGCCAGCAGCTTGATAGGGGACACCGGGGAGCTGTTTTTT.

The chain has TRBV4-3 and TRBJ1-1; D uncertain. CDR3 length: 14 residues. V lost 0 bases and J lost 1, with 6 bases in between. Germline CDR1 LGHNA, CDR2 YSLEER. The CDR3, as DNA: TGCGCCAGCAGCCAAGATCGGGGGAACACTGAAGCTTTCTTT. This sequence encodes CASSQDRGNTEAFF.

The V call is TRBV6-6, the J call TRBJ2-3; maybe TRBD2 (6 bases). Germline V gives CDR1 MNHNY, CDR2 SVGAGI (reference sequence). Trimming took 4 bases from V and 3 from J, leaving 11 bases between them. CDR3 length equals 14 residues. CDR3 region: CASSLAAGTDTQYF. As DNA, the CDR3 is TGTGCCAGCAGTTTAGCGGCAGGGACAGATACGCAGTATTTT.

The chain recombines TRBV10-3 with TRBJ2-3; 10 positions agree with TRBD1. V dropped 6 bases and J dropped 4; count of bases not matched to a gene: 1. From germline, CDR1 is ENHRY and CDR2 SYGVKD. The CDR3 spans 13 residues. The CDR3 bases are TGTGCCATCAGGGGACAGGGGCCAGATACGCAGTATTTT. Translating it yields CAIRGQGPDTQYF.